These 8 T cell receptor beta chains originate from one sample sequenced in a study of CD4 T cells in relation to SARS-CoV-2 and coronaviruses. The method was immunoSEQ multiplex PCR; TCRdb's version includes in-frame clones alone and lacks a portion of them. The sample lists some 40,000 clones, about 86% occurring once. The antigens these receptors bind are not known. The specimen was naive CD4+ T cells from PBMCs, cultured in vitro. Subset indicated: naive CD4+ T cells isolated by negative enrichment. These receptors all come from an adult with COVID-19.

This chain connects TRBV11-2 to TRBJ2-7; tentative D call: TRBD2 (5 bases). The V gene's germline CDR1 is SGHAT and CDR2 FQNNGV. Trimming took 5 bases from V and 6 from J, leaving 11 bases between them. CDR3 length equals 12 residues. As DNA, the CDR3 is TGTGCCAGCAGCCCCCGGGGATCCGAGCAGTACTTC. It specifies CASSPRGSEQYF. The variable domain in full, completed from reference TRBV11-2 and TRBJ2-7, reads EAGVAQSPRYKIIEKRQSVAFWCNPISGHATLYWYQQILGQGPKLLIQFQNNGVVDDSQLPKDRFSAERLKGVDSTLKIQPAKLEDSAVYLCASSPRGSEQYFGPGTRLTVT.

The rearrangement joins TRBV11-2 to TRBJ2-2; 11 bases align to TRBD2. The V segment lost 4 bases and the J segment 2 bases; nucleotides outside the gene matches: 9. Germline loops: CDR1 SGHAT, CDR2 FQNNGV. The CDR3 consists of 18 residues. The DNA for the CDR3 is TGTGCCAGCAGCTCTATCGGCGGGACTAGCGGTAACACCGGGGAGCTGTTTTTT. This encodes CASSSIGGTSGNTGELFF.

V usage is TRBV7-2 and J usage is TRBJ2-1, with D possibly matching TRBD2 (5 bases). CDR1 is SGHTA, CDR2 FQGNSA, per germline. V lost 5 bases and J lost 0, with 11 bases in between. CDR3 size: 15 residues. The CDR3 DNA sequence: TGTGCCAGCAGCCGGAGCGGAAGCTCCTACAATGAGCAGTTCTTC. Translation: CASSRSGSSYNEQFF.

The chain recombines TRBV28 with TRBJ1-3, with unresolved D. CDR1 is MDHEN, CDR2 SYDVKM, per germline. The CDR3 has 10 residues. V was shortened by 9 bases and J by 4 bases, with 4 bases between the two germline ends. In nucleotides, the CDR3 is TGTGCCAGTCAGGGAAACACCATATATTTT. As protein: CASQGNTIYF. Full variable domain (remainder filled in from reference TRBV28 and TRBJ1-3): DVKVTQSSRYLVKRTGEKVFLECVQDMDHENMFWYRQDPGLGLRLIYFSYDVKMKEKGDIPEGYSVSREKKERFSLILESASTNQTSMYLCASQGNTIYFGEGSWLTVV.

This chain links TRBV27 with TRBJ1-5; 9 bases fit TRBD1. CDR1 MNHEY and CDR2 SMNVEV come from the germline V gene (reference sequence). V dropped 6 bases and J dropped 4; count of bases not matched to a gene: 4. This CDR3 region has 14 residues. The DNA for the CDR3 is TGTGCCAGCAGCATTGACAGGGGGAATCAGCCCCAGCATTTT. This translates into CASSIDRGNQPQHF.

The CDR3 sequence is CASSAEVSGSEQYF. The CDR3 DNA reads TGTGCCAGCAGCGCAGAGGTTAGCGGGAGCGAGCAGTACTTC. J is TRBJ2-7 and V is TRBV9; 9 bases line up with TRBD2. Trimming took 3 bases from V and 6 from J; bases not matched to a gene: 7. The CDR3 runs to 14 residues. From germline, CDR1 is SGDLS and CDR2 YYNGEE.

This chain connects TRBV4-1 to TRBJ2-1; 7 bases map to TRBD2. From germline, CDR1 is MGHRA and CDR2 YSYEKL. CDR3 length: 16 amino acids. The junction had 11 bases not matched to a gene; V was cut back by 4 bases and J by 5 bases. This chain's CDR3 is CASSPAGLAANNEQFF. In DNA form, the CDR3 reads TGCGCCAGCAGCCCGGCGGGTCTAGCGGCCAACAATGAGCAGTTCTTC.

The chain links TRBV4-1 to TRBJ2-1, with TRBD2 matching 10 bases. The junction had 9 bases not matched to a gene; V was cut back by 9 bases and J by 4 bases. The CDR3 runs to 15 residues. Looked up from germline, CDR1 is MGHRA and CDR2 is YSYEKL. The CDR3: CASKRLAGVYNEQFF. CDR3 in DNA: TGCGCCAGTAAGAGACTAGCGGGCGTATACAATGAGCAGTTCTTC.